This TCR beta chain derives from a study of shared clonotypes between healthy human individuals. Findings and limits, study-wide: Some clonotypes were shared by all four sorted-subset donors, while others were not shared. The non-shared ones had lower generation probabilities than the shared ones.

Researchers divided each subset's genomic DNA evenly across several immunoSEQ plates. Each sorted subset replicate got 200 ng genomic DNA, around 29,000 genomes. This table comes from immunoSEQ multiplex PCR, and its TCRdb copy is limited to in-frame clones, with some not included. The data contain approximately 720,000 clones, about 92% of them seen just once; the ten biggest clones take up approximately 24%. Naive CD8 cells comprised CD45RO-negative, CCR7-positively selected cells, excluding terminally differentiated effector memory CD45RA+ cells. With regard to this clone: The antigen is unknown.

This CDR3 is built from 19 residues. Germline V gene lookup returns CDR1 SEHNR and CDR2 FQNEAQ (reference sequence). With 4 bases clipped from V and 2 bases from J, the junction kept 15 bases outside the gene matches. The TCR sequence derives from a man aged 25 to 40 in good health. V usage is TRBV7-9 and J usage is TRBJ2-1; 9 nucleotides line up with TRBD2. Sequencing was carried out using naive CD8+ T cells sorted from blood. The CDR3 here is CASSYTLSGSSFTYNEQFF. The CDR3 DNA sequence: TGTGCCAGCAGCTACACCCTTAGCGGGAGCTCATTTACCTACAATGAGCAGTTCTTC.